There are many counts of the clone carrying this TCR beta chain. Its matching antigen is unknown. The data were taken from a study of shared clonotypes between healthy human individuals. Overall study findings and caveats: Sampling involved blood alone; tissue repertoires likely differ.

V trimming: 3 bases; J trimming: 0 bases; junction bases outside the gene matches: 4. The CDR3 length is 15 residues. CDR1 and CDR2 (germline): LNHDA, SQIVND (reference sequence). Profiling relied on immunoSEQ multiplex PCR, and the TCRdb table lists in-frame clones only, not all of them. The profile shows 850,000 to 1,200,000 clones, about 70% of them singletons. CD4+ cells yielded CD45RA+ naive and CD45RA-negative memory subsets. This chain connects TRBV19 to TRBJ1-2; 7 bases fit TRBD1. The receptor was derived from a man between 18 and 29 years old in good health. Sequenced sample: memory CD4+ T cells sorted from blood. Described subset: CD45RA-negative fraction. The CDR3 loop is CASSIGTVSNYGYTF. The CDR3 DNA sequence: TGTGCCAGTAGTATCGGGACAGTTTCTAACTATGGCTACACCTTC. Full variable domain (outside the CDR3, taken from reference TRBV19 and TRBJ1-2): DGGITQSPKYLFRKEGQNVTLSCEQNLNHDAMYWYRQDPGQGLRLIYYSQIVNDFQKGDIAEGYSVSREKKESFPLTVTSAQKNPTAFYLCASSIGTVSNYGYTFGSGTRLTVV.